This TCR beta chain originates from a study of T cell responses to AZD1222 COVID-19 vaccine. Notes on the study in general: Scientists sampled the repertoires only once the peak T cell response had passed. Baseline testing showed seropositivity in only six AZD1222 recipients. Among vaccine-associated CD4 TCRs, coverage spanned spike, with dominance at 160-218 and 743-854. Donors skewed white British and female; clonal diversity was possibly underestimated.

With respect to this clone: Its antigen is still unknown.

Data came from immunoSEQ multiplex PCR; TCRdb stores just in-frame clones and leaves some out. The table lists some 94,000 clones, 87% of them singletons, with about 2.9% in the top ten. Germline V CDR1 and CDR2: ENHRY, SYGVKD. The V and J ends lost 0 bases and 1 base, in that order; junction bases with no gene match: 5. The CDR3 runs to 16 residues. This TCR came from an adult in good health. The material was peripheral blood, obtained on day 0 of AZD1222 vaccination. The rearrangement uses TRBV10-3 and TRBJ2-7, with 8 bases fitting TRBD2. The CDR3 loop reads CAISESAGGRSYEQYF. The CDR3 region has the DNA TGTGCCATCAGTGAGTCGGCGGGGGGTCGATCCTACGAGCAGTACTTC.